The TCR beta chain under discussion was sequenced for a study of T-cell reconstitution after alpha-beta-depleted transplantation in children. TCRbeta library preparation incorporated unique molecular identifiers. TCRdb reprocessed the PCR reads via MiXCR and lists one record per CDR3 protein. This sample has about 500,000 distinct CDR3 sequences, with about an eighth found just once. This clonotype was recorded many times. With V trimmed by 5 bases and J by 3 bases, 3 bases remained unmatched. Germline V gene lookup returns CDR1 MRHNA and CDR2 SNTAGT. The length of the CDR3 is 15 residues. The sample consisted of PBMCs, mostly from graft donor cells, taken 180 days after TCRalphabeta/CD19-depleted stem cell transplant. This clonotype originated in a female patient between 2 and 15 years old who had a stem cell transplant for aplastic anemia, so the T cells may come from the graft donor. The rearrangement links TRBV6-4 to TRBJ2-1, with 11 bases identical to TRBD2. The CDR3 is CASSKLAGDYNEQFF. Here the CDR3 DNA reads TGTGCCAGCAGTAAACTAGCGGGGGACTACAATGAGCAGTTCTTC.